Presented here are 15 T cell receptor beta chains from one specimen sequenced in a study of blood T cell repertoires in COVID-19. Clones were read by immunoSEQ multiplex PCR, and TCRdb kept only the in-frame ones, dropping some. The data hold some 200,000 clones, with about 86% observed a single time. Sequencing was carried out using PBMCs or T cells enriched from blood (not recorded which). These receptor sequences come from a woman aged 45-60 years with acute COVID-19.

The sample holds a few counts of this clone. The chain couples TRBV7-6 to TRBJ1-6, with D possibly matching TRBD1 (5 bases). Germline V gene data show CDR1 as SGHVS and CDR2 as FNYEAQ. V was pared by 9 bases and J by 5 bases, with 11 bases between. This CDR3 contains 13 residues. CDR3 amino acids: CARTTANNSPLHF. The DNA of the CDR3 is TGTGCCAGGACGACAGCTAATAATTCACCCCTCCACTTT. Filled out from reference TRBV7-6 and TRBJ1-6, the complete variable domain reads GAGVSQSPRYKVTKRGQDVALRCDPISGHVSLYWYRQALGQGPEFLTYFNYEAQQDKSGLPNDRFSAERPEGSISTLTIQRTEQRDSAMYRCARTTANNSPLHFGNGTRLTVT.

CDR3 DNA: TGTGCCAGCACCACGGGGACAGGGATCGACGAGCAGTACTTC. It specifies CASTTGTGIDEQYF. The chain carries TRBV11-3 and TRBJ2-7; 9 bases are shared with TRBD1. This CDR3 region has 14 residues. Germline V gives CDR1 SGHNT, CDR2 YENEEA. The ends lost 7 bases at V and 5 bases at J; junction bases unmatched: 9.

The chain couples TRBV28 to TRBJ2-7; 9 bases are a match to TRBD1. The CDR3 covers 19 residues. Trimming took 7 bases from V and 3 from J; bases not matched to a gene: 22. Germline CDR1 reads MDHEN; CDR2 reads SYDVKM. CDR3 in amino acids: CASTSLTGGGLGGLYEQYF. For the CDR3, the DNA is TGTGCCAGCACCTCCCTTACAGGGGGCGGTCTTGGTGGTCTCTACGAGCAGTACTTC.

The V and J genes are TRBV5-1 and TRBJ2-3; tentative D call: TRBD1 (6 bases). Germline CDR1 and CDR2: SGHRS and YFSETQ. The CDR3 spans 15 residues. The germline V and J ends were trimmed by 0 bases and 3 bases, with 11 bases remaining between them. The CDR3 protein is CASSLGTGKTDTQYF. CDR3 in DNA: TGCGCCAGCAGCTTGGGCACAGGGAAGACAGATACGCAGTATTTT.

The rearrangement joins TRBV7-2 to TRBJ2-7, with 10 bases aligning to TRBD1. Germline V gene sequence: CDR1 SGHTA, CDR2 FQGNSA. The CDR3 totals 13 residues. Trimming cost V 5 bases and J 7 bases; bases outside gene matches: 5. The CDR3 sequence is CASSRDRGGEQYF. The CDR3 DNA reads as TGTGCCAGCAGCCGGGACAGGGGCGGAGAGCAGTACTTC.

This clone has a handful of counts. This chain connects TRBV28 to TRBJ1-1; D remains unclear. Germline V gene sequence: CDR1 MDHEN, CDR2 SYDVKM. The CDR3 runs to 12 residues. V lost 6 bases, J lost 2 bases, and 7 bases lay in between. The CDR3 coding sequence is TGTGCCAGCAGGTACAGCAACACTGAAGCTTTCTTT. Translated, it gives CASRYSNTEAFF.

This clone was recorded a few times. The DNA for the CDR3 is TGTGCCAGCAGCGCCCGACTAGCGGAGCCCCCCTACGAGCAGTACTTC. Translating it yields CASSARLAEPPYEQYF. The rearrangement links TRBV7-2 to TRBJ2-7; 9 bases are shared with TRBD2. The CDR3 is 16 amino acids. With V trimmed by 5 bases and J by 2 bases, 10 bases remained unmatched. Germline CDR1 and CDR2: SGHTA and FQGNSA.

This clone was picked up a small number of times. The CDR3 is CASSLGLAGPLQETQYF. DNA for the CDR3: TGTGCCAGCAGCCTGGGACTAGCGGGACCCCTCCAAGAGACCCAGTACTTC. The chain links TRBV7-9 to TRBJ2-5, with 13 bases that match TRBD2. Trimming took 5 bases from V and 1 from J; bases not matched to a gene: 7. The CDR3 runs to 17 residues. Germline loops: CDR1 SEHNR, CDR2 FQNEAQ (reference sequence).

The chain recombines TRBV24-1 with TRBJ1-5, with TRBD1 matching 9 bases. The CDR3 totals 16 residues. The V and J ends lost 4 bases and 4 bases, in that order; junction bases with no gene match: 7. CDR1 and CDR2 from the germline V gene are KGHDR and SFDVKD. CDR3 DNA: TGTGCCACCAGTGACAACACAGGGGGCTGGAATCAGCCCCAGCATTTT. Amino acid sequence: CATSDNTGGWNQPQHF.

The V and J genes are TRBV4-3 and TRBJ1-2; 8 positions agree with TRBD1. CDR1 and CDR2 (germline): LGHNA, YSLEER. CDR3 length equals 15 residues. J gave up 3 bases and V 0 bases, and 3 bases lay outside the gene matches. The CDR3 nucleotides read TGCGCCAGCAGCCAAGAGGACAGGGTGGACTATGGCTACACCTTC. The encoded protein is CASSQEDRVDYGYTF.

As DNA, the CDR3 is TGTGCCAGAGAACGGGACAGAGCCTACGAGCAGTACTTC. This codes for CARERDRAYEQYF. This sequence joins TRBV21-1 and TRBJ2-7; TRBD1, the table's D call, was not compared with the DNA. TRBV21-1 is shown as a pseudogene. This CDR3 spans 13 amino acids.

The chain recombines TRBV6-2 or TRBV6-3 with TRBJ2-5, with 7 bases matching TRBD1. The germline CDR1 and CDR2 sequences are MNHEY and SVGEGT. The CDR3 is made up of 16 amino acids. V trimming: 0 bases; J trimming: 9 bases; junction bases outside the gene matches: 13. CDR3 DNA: TGTGCCAGCAGTTACTCCGACAGGGTGGGTTTGGACCCCCAGTACTTC. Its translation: CASSYSDRVGLDPQYF.

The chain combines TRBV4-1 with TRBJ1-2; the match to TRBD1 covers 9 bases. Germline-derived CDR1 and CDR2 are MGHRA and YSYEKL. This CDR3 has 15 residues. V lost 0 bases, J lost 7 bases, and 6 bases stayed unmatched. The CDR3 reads CASSQDTRDRAGYTF. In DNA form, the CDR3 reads TGCGCCAGCAGCCAAGATACACGGGACAGGGCTGGCTACACCTTC.

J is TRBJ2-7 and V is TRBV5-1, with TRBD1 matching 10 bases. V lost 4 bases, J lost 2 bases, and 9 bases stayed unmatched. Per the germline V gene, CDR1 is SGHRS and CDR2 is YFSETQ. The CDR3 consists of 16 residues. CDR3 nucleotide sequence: TGCGCCAGCAGCCCCGTTTCCGGGACAGGGGCCTACGAGCAGTACTTC. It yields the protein CASSPVSGTGAYEQYF.

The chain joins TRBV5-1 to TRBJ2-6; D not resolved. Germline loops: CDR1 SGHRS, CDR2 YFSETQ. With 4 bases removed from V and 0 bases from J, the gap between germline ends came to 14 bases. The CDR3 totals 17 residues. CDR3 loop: CASSLNEQSSGANVLTF. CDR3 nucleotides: TGCGCCAGCAGCCTAAACGAACAGAGCTCTGGGGCCAACGTCCTGACTTTC.